Listed here are 17 T cell receptor beta chains from one sample, sequenced in a study of PD-1 blockade in mismatch repair-deficient tumors. Using immunoSEQ multiplex PCR, the repertoire was profiled, and TCRdb retains in-frame clones only, with some absent. Among tens of thousands of clones listed, approximately 80% were seen once. The source was peripheral blood, collected 44 weeks after starting pembrolizumab. Source of these receptors: an adult with mismatch repair-deficient cancer.

The rearrangement uses TRBV7-9 and TRBJ2-6; D gene ambiguous. The CDR3 extends over 13 amino acids. CDR1 and CDR2 (germline): SEHNR, FQNEAQ (reference sequence). V was shortened by 8 bases and J by 2 bases, with 7 bases between the two germline ends. In DNA, the CDR3 is TGTGCCAGCGTGTACCCTGGGGCCAACGTCCTGACTTTC. Translation: CASVYPGANVLTF.

The rearrangement joins TRBV29-1 to TRBJ1-1; D unresolved. Germline V gives CDR1 SQVTM, CDR2 ANQGSEA. The CDR3 is 12 amino acids. V shed 1 base and J shed 5 bases, with 8 bases lying between them. The CDR3 DNA follows: TGCAGCGTTGAAGCTCGGGTTACTGAAGCTTTCTTT. As protein: CSVEARVTEAFF.

This clone has a handful of counts. V usage is TRBV30 and J usage is TRBJ1-1; the D is unclear. The V and J ends lost 1 base and 4 bases respectively, with 13 bases between them. The CDR3 is 14 amino acids. The germline CDR1 and CDR2 sequences are GTSNPN and SVGIG (reference sequence). The CDR3 region is CAWSASLSGTEAFF. As DNA, the CDR3 is TGTGCCTGGAGTGCAAGCCTCAGTGGCACTGAAGCTTTCTTT.

The rearrangement uses TRBV6-5 and TRBJ2-7, with TRBD2 matching over 10 bases. Germline V gives CDR1 MNHEY, CDR2 SVGAGI. The CDR3 runs to 15 residues. After removal of 8 bases from V and 4 bases from J, the junction contained 11 bases not matched to a gene. This CDR3 reads CASGLADGIRYEQYF. The CDR3 nucleotides read TGTGCCAGCGGACTAGCGGATGGAATACGATACGAGCAGTACTTC.

This chain joins TRBV7-9 and TRBJ2-1; TRBD1 or TRBD2 may be the D gene (6 bases each). CDR3 length: 17 residues. CDR1 and CDR2 (germline): SEHNR, FQNEAQ (reference sequence). Trimming pared 5 bases from V and 7 bases from J, leaving 24 bases between. CDR3 amino acids: CASSLRGQLDSRNEQFF. Written as DNA, the CDR3 is TGTGCCAGCAGCCTCCGGGGGCAGCTCGACTCTAGGAATGAGCAGTTCTTC.

The V call is TRBV9, the J call TRBJ2-1, with D perhaps TRBD1 or TRBD2 (6 bases each). Trimming removed 2 bases from V and 0 bases from J, with 18 bases in between. The CDR3 loop spans 18 amino acids. Germline lookup yields CDR1 SGDLS and CDR2 YYNGEE. The CDR3 bases are TGTGCCAGCAGCGTGAGAGAGGGGGGAGTGAACTCCTACAATGAGCAGTTCTTC. Its protein product is CASSVREGGVNSYNEQFF. Based on the CDR3 plus reference TRBV9 and TRBJ2-1, the full variable domain is DSGVTQTPKHLITATGQRVTLRCSPRSGDLSVYWYQQSLDQGLQFLIQYYNGEERAKGNILERFSAQQFPDLHSELNLSSLELGDSALYFCASSVREGGVNSYNEQFFGPGTRLTVL.

The rearrangement uses TRBV5-1 and TRBJ1-4; D uncertain. Trimming shortened V by 2 bases and J by 7 bases, and 9 bases separated the two germline ends. The CDR3 sequence is 13 residues long. The germline V gene encodes CDR1 SGHRS and CDR2 YFSETQ. CDR3 region: CASSLEDGEKLFF. The CDR3 nucleotides are TGCGCCAGCAGCTTAGAGGACGGTGAAAAACTGTTTTTT.

This sequence joins TRBV5-6 and TRBJ1-5; D might be TRBD1 (5 bases). V was trimmed by 5 bases and J by 4 bases, leaving 13 bases between them. The CDR3 covers 14 residues. CDR1 and CDR2 (germline): SGHDT, YYEEEE. DNA for the CDR3: TGTGCCAGCAGGGCGTGGGGCGGTAATCAGCCCCAGCATTTT. This gives the protein CASRAWGGNQPQHF. Using reference TRBV5-6 and TRBJ1-5 for the parts outside the CDR3, the full variable domain is DAGVTQSPTHLIKTRGQQVTLRCSPKSGHDTVSWYQQALGQGPQFIFQYYEEEERQRGNFPDRFSGHQFPNYSSELNVNALLLGDSALYLCASRAWGGNQPQHFGDGTRLSIL.

The chain combines TRBV4-2 with TRBJ2-3, with 8 positions matching TRBD2. The CDR3 length is 17 residues. Germline V lookup: CDR1 LGHNA, CDR2 YNFKEQ. Losses at the gene ends were 0 bases for V and 6 bases for J; bases not matched to a gene: 11. DNA of the CDR3: TGTGCCAGCAGCCAAGATCATACTAGCGGCCAGAGGGATACGCAGTATTTT. This sequence encodes CASSQDHTSGQRDTQYF.

V is TRBV14 and J is TRBJ2-2; D is unclear. V was cut by 1 base and J by 1 base, with 10 bases left in between. Germline V gives CDR1 SGHDN, CDR2 FVKESK. This CDR3 region has 16 residues. The CDR3 nucleotides read TGTGCCAGCAGCCAAGCCCGGCCGCGGAACACCGGGGAGCTGTTTTTT. This gives the protein CASSQARPRNTGELFF.

This clone was observed a few times. The rearrangement links TRBV25-1 to TRBJ2-2, with 7 bases that match TRBD2. CDR1 and CDR2 from the germline V gene are MGHDK and SYGVNS. V shed 8 bases, J shed 1 base, and the junction held 10 bases outside the gene matches. The CDR3 extends over 16 amino acids. The CDR3 DNA follows: TGTGCCAGCGGGTTTGGGTCGGGAGGGAACACCGGGGAGCTGTTTTTT. This sequence encodes CASGFGSGGNTGELFF.

The rearrangement uses TRBV30 and TRBJ1-2, with D unresolved. V was trimmed by 5 bases and J by 0 bases, leaving 7 bases between them. This CDR3 has 12 amino acids. CDR1 is GTSNPN, CDR2 SVGIG, per germline (reference sequence). CDR3 DNA sequence: TGTGCCTGGCGTGGGACTAACTATGGCTACACCTTC. Translating gives CAWRGTNYGYTF.

Written as DNA, the CDR3 is TGTGCCAGCAGCCCTGGGACAGCCCGTGAAGCTTTCTTT. It codes for CASSPGTAREAFF. The gene calls are TRBV5-6 and TRBJ1-1; 7 bases are shared with TRBD1. The J segment lost 7 bases and the V segment lost 4 bases, leaving 7 bases of the junction unmatched. The length of the CDR3 is 13 residues. Germline V CDR1 and CDR2: SGHDT, YYEEEE. Full variable domain (rest looked up from reference TRBV5-6 and TRBJ1-1): DAGVTQSPTHLIKTRGQQVTLRCSPKSGHDTVSWYQQALGQGPQFIFQYYEEEERQRGNFPDRFSGHQFPNYSSELNVNALLLGDSALYLCASSPGTAREAFFGQGTRLTVV.

The CDR3 nucleotides read TGTGCCAGCAGTAAGTCGGTAATCGGGAAGGAGACCCAGTACTTC. Translating gives CASSKSVIGKETQYF. The rearrangement joins TRBV27 to TRBJ2-5, with TRBD2 as a possible D gene (5 bases). CDR1 and CDR2 from the germline V gene are MNHEY and SMNVEV (reference sequence). This CDR3 region has 15 residues. V gave up 5 bases and J gave up 5 bases, with 18 bases separating them.

The V call is TRBV28, the J call TRBJ1-5; D uncertain. Germline loops: CDR1 MDHEN, CDR2 SYDVKM. This CDR3 is 15 amino acids long. V was cut by 2 bases and J by 2 bases, with 10 bases left in between. The CDR3 DNA reads TGTGCCAGCAGTTTACGGGGAGAGGGCAATCAGCCCCAGCATTTT. Translating gives CASSLRGEGNQPQHF.

The V call is TRBV6-1, the J call TRBJ2-7; TRBD1 might be the D (5 bases). Trimming cost V 5 bases and J 1 base, with 9 bases left between them. CDR1 MNHNS and CDR2 SASEGT come from the germline V gene. This CDR3 spans 13 amino acids. CDR3 DNA: TGTGCCAGCAGTACTGACAGTTCCTACGAGCAGTACTTC. The encoded protein is CASSTDSSYEQYF.

This clone came up a few times. V and J are TRBV9 and TRBJ1-2; no firm D call. V lost 0 bases and J 4 bases, leaving 13 bases between the germline ends. The CDR3 has 15 residues. Germline CDR1 reads SGDLS; CDR2 reads YYNGEE. The CDR3 region has the DNA TGTGCCAGCAGCGTAGATGGAAACCTAGGCTATGGCTACACCTTC. Encoded protein: CASSVDGNLGYGYTF.